This TCR beta chain was captured in a study of OX40 agonist ivuxolimab in advanced cancers. About the study: Ivuxolimab, which patients received intravenously every 2 weeks, was dosed at 0.01 to 10 mg/kg. The mean age was approximately 60 years, ranging from about 20 to 90, with approximately 85% of participants male. Under the entry rules, prior anti-PD-1, anti-PD-L1 or anti-CTLA-4 therapy was allowed, and around 36% had some. General study results and limits: The mean number of expanded clones was higher in CD8+ T cells than in CD4+.

Points on this clone: As yet, its antigen is unknown.

Using immunoSEQ multiplex PCR, the repertoire was profiled, and TCRdb retains in-frame clones only, with some absent. The sample lists about 36,000 clones, 88% occurring once. V was pared by 6 bases and J by 3 bases, with 18 bases between. Germline V lookup: CDR1 MDHEN, CDR2 SYDVKM. This CDR3 spans 15 amino acids. The clonotype originates from an adult with an advanced solid tumor such as melanoma, head and neck, liver or kidney cancer. The sample consisted of CD4+ or CD8+ T cells sorted from blood, taken in a trial of the OX40 agonist ivuxolimab. The J gene is TRBJ2-7, the V gene TRBV28; D unresolved. CDR3 residues: CASSQPLENHYEQYF. The CDR3 bases are TGTGCCAGCAGCCAACCTCTCGAGAATCACTACGAGCAGTACTTC.